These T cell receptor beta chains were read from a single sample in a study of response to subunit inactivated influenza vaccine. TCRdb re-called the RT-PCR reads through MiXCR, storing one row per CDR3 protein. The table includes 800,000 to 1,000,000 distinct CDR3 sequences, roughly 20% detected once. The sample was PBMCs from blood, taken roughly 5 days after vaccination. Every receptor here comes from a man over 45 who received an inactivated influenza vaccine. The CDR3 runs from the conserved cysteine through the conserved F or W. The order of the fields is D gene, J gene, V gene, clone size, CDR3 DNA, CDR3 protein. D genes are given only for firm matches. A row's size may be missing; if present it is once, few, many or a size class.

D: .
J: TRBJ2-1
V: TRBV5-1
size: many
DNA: TGCGCCAGCAGCCGGGGACGGAGCTCCTACAATGAGCAGTTCTTC
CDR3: CASSRGRSSYNEQFF

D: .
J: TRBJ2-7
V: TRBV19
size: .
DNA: TGTGCCAGTAGTTCTTACCAAGGACACGAGCAGTACTTC
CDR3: CASSSYQGHEQYF

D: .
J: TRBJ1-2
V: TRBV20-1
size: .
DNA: TGCAGTGCTAGAGATCCGGGGGCGGGGAACTATGGCTACACCTTC
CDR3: CSARDPGAGNYGYTF

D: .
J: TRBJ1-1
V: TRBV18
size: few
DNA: TGTGCCAGCTCAACGACAGCCTTTGGGACTGAAGCTTTCTTT
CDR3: CASSTTAFGTEAFF

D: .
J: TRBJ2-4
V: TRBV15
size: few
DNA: TGTGCCACGAGTCTAGCCAAAAACATTCAGTACTTC
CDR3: CATSLAKNIQYF

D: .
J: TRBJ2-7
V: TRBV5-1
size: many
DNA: TGCGCCAGCAGCTTGGCCGGCAGGGCCTACGAGCAGTACTTC
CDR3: CASSLAGRAYEQYF

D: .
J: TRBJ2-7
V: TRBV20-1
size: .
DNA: TGCAGTGCTAGAGATCCCCTAGCGAAACGCTACGAGCAGTACTTC
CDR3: CSARDPLAKRYEQYF

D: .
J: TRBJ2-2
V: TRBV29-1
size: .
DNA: TGCAGCGTTGATGTAGGAGGGAACACCGGGGAGCTGTTTTTT
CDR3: CSVDVGGNTGELFF

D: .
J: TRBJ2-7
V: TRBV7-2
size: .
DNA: TGTGCCAGCAGCCCAATGGCAGCAACCTACGAGCAGTACTTC
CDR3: CASSPMAATYEQYF

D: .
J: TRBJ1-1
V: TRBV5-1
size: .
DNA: TGCGCCAGCAGGAAAACAGACACTGAAGCTTTCTTT
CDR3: CASRKTDTEAFF

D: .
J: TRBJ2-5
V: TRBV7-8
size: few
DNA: TGTGCCAGCAGCTTTGGAGGGGAGAGGACCCAGTACTTC
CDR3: CASSFGGERTQYF

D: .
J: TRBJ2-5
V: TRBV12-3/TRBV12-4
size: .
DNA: TGTGCCAGCAGTTTAAGTCGTCAGTCAATGTACCAAGAGACCCAGTACTTC
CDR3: CASSLSRQSMYQETQYF

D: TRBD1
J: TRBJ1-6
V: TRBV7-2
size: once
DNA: TGTGCCAGCAGCCACGGGACAGGGGAAAATTCACCCCTCCACTTT
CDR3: CASSHGTGENSPLHF

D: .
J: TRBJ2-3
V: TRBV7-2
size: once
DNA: TGTGCCAGCAGGGAGGGGTGGGATACGCAGTATTTT
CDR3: CASREGWDTQYF

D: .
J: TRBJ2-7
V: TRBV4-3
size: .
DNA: TGCGCCAGCAGCCAAACTCCCGGAGAGACCTACGAGCAGTACTTC
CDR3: CASSQTPGETYEQYF

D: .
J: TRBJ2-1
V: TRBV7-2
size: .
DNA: TGTGCCAGCAGCTTAGCGCCGGGTTCCTACAATGAGCAGTTCTTC
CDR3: CASSLAPGSYNEQFF

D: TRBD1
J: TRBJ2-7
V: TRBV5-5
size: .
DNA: TGTGCCAGCAGCCTCGGACAGGGGAGGGTGAGAGAGCAGTACTTC
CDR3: CASSLGQGRVREQYF

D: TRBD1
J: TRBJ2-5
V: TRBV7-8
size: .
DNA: TGTGCCAGCAGCTTGAACAGGGGGCCAACAGAGACCCAGTACTTC
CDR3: CASSLNRGPTETQYF

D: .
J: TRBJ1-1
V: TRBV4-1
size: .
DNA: TGCGCCAGCAGCCCGACCACAGTCATGAACACTGAAGCTTTCTTT
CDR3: CASSPTTVMNTEAFF

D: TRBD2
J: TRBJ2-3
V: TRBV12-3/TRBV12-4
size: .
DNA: TGTGCCAGCAGCCAGATAGCGGGGGTCACAGATACGCAGTATTTT
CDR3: CASSQIAGVTDTQYF

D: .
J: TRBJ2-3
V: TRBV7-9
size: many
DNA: TGTGCCAGCAGCTTCCCCCCGTCCGCGATAAACACAGATACGCAGTATTTT
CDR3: CASSFPPSAINTDTQYF

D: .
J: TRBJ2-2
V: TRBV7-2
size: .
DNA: TGTGCCAGCAGCTTAGGGGGGTCTTCTCACACCGGGGAGCTGTTTTTT
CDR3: CASSLGGSSHTGELFF

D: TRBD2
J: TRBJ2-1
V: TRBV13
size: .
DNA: TGTGCCAGCAGCTTACAGACTAGCGGGGGGCATGGTGAGCAGTTCTTC
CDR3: CASSLQTSGGHGEQFF

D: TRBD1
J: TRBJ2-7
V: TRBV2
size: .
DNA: TGTGCCAGCAGTAATCGCCGGGACAGGGCTAGTTACGAGCAGTACTTC
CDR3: CASSNRRDRASYEQYF

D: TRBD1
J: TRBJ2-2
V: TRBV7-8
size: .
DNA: TGTGCCAGCAGCTTAGGGGGACAGGGGAACACCGGGGAGCTGTTTTTT
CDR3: CASSLGGQGNTGELFF

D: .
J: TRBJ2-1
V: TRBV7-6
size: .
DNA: TGTGCCAGCAGCTTAGCTCGGGACTCCTACAATGAGCAGTTCTTC
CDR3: CASSLARDSYNEQFF

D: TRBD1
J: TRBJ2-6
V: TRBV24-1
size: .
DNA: TGTGCCACCAGTGACCCTGGACAGGGGGCCTCTGGGGCCAACGTCCTGACTTTC
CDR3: CATSDPGQGASGANVLTF

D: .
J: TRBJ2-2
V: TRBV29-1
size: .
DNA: TGCAGCGGCAGGGAGGCCGGGGAGCTGTTTTTT
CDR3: CSGREAGELFF

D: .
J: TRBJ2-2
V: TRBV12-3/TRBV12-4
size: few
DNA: TGTGCCAGCAGTCGTAGACAGGACCGGAACACCGGGGAGCTGTTTTTT
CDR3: CASSRRQDRNTGELFF

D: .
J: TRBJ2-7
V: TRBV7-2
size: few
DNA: TGTGCCAGCAGCCCTTGGCCCTCCTACGAGCAGTACTTC
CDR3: CASSPWPSYEQYF

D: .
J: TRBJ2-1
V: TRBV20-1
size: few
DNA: TGCAGTGCCAACCAAAACGGAGGGCCTAACCGTGGGCAGTTCTTC
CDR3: CSANQNGGPNRGQFF

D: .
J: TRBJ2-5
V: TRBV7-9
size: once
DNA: TGTGCCAGCAGCTTTAGTTTGATGACCCAAGAGACCCAGTACTTC
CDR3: CASSFSLMTQETQYF

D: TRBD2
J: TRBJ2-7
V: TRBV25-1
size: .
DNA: TGTGCCAGCCAAACAAGCGGGAGCTCCTACGAGCAGTACTTC
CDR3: CASQTSGSSYEQYF

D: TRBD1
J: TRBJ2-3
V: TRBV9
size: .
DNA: TGTGCCAGCAGCGTAGATCCAGGGGGAGATACGCAGTATTTT
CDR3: CASSVDPGGDTQYF

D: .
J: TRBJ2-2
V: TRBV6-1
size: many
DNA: TGTGCCAGCAGGAGGGGACAGAACACCGGGGAGCTGTTTTTT
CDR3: CASRRGQNTGELFF

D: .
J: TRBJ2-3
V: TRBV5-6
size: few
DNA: TGTGCCAGCAGCTTGCTGGGCGAGTCGGATACGCAGTATTTT
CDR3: CASSLLGESDTQYF

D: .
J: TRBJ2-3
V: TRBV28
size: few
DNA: TGTGCCAGCAGTTTCGTCGGAATTGACCGTCGCACAGATACGCAGTATTTT
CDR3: CASSFVGIDRRTDTQYF